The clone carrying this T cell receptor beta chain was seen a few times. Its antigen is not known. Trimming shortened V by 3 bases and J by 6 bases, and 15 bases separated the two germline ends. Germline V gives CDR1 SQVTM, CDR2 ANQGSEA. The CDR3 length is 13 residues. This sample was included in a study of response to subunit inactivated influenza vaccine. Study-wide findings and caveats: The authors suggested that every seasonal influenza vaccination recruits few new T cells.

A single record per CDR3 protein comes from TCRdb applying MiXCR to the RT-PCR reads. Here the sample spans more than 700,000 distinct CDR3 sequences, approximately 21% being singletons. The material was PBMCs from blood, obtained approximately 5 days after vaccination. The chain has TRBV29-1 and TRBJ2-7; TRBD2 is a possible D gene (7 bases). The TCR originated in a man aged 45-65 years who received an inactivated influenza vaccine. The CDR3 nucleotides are TGCAGCGTTGATTCCTCCGGGGGGCGCGAGCAGTACTTC. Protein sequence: CSVDSSGGREQYF.